Below are 12 T cell receptor beta chains sequenced from a single sample in a study of Ad26.COV2.S vaccination and SARS-CoV-2 variants. Here immunoSEQ multiplex PCR was the method, and the copy in TCRdb shows in-frame clones only, minus some. Counted here are 440,000 or so clones, about 92% occurring once; the ten biggest clones make up about 1.7%. The sample's treatment: about 20 received Ad26.COV2.S at low or high dose, single or two shots; about 5 received placebo; per-sample allocation not given. Sampling was done on day 63 after the first vaccine or placebo injection. The sample was peripheral blood, taken in a trial of Ad26.COV2.S vaccine versus placebo. The receptors were sampled from a person aged 18-60 years who received the Ad26.COV2.S COVID-19 vaccine or a placebo.

The chain uses TRBV6-5 and TRBJ1-1; TRBD1 matches 8 bases. This CDR3 has 15 residues. Germline V gene data show CDR1 as MNHEY and CDR2 as SVGAGI. Trimming cost V 7 bases and J 0 bases; bases outside gene matches: 7. The CDR3 loop reads CASKEAGGLNTEAFF. In DNA, the CDR3 is TGTGCCAGCAAGGAGGCAGGGGGCTTGAACACTGAAGCTTTCTTT.

The rearrangement links TRBV16 to TRBJ1-2, with 7 bases identical to TRBD1. Germline V gives CDR1 KGHSY, CDR2 FQNENV. CDR3 length: 13 residues. V trimming: 3 bases; J trimming: 7 bases; junction bases outside the gene matches: 5. CDR3 bases: TGTGCCAGCAGCCAGGGACAGAAGGGTGGCTACACCTTC. Amino acids: CASSQGQKGGYTF. Filled out from reference TRBV16 and TRBJ1-2, the complete variable domain reads GEEVAQTPKHLVRGEGQKAKLYCAPIKGHSYVFWYQQVLKNEFKFLISFQNENVFDETGMPKERFSAKCLPNSPCSLEIQATKLEDSAVYFCASSQGQKGGYTFGSGTRLTVV.

This chain uses TRBV4-3 with TRBJ2-1, with D perhaps matching TRBD2 (5 bases). This CDR3 has 15 amino acids. V gave up 0 bases and J gave up 3 bases, with 9 bases separating them. The germline gives CDR1 LGHNA, CDR2 YSLEER. As DNA, the CDR3 is TGCGCCAGCAGCCAAGAGCGGAGGCACTACAATGAGCAGTTCTTC. Translating gives CASSQERRHYNEQFF.

The chain uses TRBV11-3 and TRBJ1-3; possibly TRBD1 for D (5 bases). Germline-derived CDR1 and CDR2 are SGHNT and YENEEA. The CDR3 length is 17 residues. V was pared by 1 base and J by 1 base, with 14 bases between. Written as DNA, the CDR3 is TGTGCCAGCAGCTTAGCTGCACTGGGGGAGTCTGGAAACACCATATATTTT. This codes for CASSLAALGESGNTIYF.

The rearrangement links TRBV28 to TRBJ1-1, with D perhaps TRBD1 (5 bases). Looked up from germline, CDR1 is MDHEN and CDR2 is SYDVKM. This CDR3 has 13 amino acids. Trimming pared 2 bases from V and 3 bases from J, leaving 7 bases between. CDR3 in DNA: TGTGCCAGCAGTTTAAGAGGGGACACTGAAGCTTTCTTT. Translation gives CASSLRGDTEAFF.

This chain uses TRBV5-8 with TRBJ2-1; 7 positions match TRBD1. CDR3 length equals 15 residues. Germline CDR1 and CDR2: SGHTS and YDEGEE. V was pared by 5 bases and J by 6 bases, with 11 bases of the junction left unmatched. CDR3 nucleotides: TGTGCCAGCAGGATGACAGGGCGAGGTTCCAATGAGCAGTTCTTC. It specifies CASRMTGRGSNEQFF.

The V and J genes are TRBV27 and TRBJ2-1; 13 nucleotides match TRBD2. The V segment lost 1 base and the J segment 0 bases; nucleotides outside the gene matches: 3. This CDR3 region has 18 residues. The germline gives CDR1 MNHEY, CDR2 SMNVEV (reference sequence). CDR3 sequence: CASSLLGTSGDSYNEQFF. The CDR3 DNA is TGTGCCAGCAGTTTATTGGGGACTAGCGGGGACTCCTACAATGAGCAGTTCTTC.

The CDR3 sequence is CASSLGRAAAGNTIYF. DNA of the CDR3: TGTGCCAGCAGCTTAGGCAGGGCGGCAGCTGGAAACACCATATATTTT. This rearrangement joins TRBV7-6 to TRBJ1-3; tentative D call: TRBD1 (5 bases). CDR3 length: 16 residues. Germline V lookup: CDR1 SGHVS, CDR2 FNYEAQ. With 1 base removed from V and 2 bases from J, the gap between germline ends came to 12 bases.

The V gene is TRBV18, the J gene TRBJ2-1; TRBD2 aligns across 10 bases. The CDR3 has 15 residues. V lost 3 bases and J lost 1; bases outside the gene matches: 0. Germline values: CDR1 KGHSH, CDR2 LQKENI. The CDR3, as DNA: TGTGCCAGCTCACCTAGCGGGGGGTCCTACAATGAGCAGTTCTTC. Its protein product is CASSPSGGSYNEQFF.

The gene calls are TRBV3-1 (or the pseudogene TRBV3-2) and TRBJ1-1; the D is unclear. The CDR3 totals 14 residues. V was pared by 0 bases and J by 6 bases, with 11 bases between. Per the germline V gene, CDR1 is LGHDT and CDR2 is YNNKEL (reference sequence). The CDR3 DNA follows: TGTGCCAGCAGCCAAGAATCCTTGGTGGCTGAAGCTTTCTTT. Amino acids: CASSQESLVAEAFF.

The chain carries TRBV7-9 and TRBJ2-7; possible D gene TRBD1, 7 bases. There are 14 residues in the CDR3. Germline V lookup: CDR1 SEHNR, CDR2 FQNEAQ (reference sequence). The ends were cut back, 5 bases at V and 6 bases at J, with 17 bases in the middle. The chain's CDR3 is CASSLVQGGLEQYF. For the CDR3, the DNA is TGTGCCAGCAGCCTTGTGCAGGGGGGCCTCGAGCAGTACTTC.

This chain uses TRBV29-1 with TRBJ2-1, with D perhaps matching TRBD2 (6 bases). V lost 3 bases and J lost 7, with 10 bases in between. CDR1 and CDR2 from the germline V gene are SQVTM and ANQGSEA. This CDR3 is 12 amino acids long. The CDR3, as DNA: TGCAGCGTTGAGCGGGGTTGGAATGAGCAGTTCTTC. It codes for CSVERGWNEQFF.